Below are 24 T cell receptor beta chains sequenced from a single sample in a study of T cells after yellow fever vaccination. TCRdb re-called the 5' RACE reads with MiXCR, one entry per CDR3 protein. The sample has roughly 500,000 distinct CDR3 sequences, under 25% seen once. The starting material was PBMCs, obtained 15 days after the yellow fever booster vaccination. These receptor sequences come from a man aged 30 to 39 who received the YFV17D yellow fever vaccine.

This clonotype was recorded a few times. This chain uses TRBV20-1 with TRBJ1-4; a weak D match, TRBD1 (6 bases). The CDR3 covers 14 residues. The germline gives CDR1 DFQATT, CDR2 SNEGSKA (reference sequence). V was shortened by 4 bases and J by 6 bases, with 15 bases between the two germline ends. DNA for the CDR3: TGCAGTGCTATATGGGGGGACAAGTATGAAAAACTGTTTTTT. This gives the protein CSAIWGDKYEKLFF.

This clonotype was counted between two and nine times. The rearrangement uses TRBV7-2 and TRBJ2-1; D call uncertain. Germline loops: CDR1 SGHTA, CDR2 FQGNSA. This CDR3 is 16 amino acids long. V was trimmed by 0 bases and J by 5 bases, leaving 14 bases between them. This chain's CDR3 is CASSLARSGLHNEQFF. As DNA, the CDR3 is TGTGCCAGCAGCTTAGCGAGGTCAGGCCTCCACAATGAGCAGTTCTTC.

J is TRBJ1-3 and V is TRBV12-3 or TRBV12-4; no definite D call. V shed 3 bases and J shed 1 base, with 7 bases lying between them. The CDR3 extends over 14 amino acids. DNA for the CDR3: TGTGCCAGCAGTTTCGGGGAATCTGGAAACACCATATATTTT. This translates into CASSFGESGNTIYF.

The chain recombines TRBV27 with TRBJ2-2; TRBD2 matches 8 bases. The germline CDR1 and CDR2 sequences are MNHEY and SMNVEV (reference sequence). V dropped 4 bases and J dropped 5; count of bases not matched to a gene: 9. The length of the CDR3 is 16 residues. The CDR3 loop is CASSSLAAPRTGELFF. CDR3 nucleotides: TGTGCCAGCAGTTCACTAGCGGCCCCCCGAACCGGGGAGCTGTTTTTT.

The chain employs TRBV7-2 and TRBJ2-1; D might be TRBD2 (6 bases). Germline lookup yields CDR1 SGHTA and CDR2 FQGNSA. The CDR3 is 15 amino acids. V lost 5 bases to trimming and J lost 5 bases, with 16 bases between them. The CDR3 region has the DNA TGTGCCAGCAGCGGTCCGGGCGGGGCACACAATGAGCAGTTCTTC. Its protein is CASSGPGGAHNEQFF.

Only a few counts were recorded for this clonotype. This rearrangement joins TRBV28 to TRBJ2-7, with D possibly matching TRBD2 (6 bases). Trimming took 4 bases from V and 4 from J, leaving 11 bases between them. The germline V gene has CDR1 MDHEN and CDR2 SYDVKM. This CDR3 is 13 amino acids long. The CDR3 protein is CASSSAGMYEQYF. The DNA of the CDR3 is TGTGCCAGCAGTTCTGCGGGAATGTACGAGCAGTACTTC.

The CDR3 nucleotides read TGCAGCGTGAGGACAGGGGGTCGGGAGACCCAGTACTTC. The encoded protein is CSVRTGGRETQYF. The chain has TRBV29-1 and TRBJ2-5, with TRBD1 identical over 10 bases. CDR3 length equals 13 residues. With 6 bases clipped from V and 5 bases from J, the junction kept 6 bases outside the gene matches. Germline lookup yields CDR1 SQVTM and CDR2 ANQGSEA. The full variable domain, completed using reference TRBV29-1 and TRBJ2-5, is SAVISQKPSRDICQRGTSLTIQCQVDSQVTMMFWYRQQPGQSLTLIATANQGSEATYESGFVIDKFPISRPNLTFSTLTVSNMSPEDSSIYLCSVRTGGRETQYFGPGTRLLVL.

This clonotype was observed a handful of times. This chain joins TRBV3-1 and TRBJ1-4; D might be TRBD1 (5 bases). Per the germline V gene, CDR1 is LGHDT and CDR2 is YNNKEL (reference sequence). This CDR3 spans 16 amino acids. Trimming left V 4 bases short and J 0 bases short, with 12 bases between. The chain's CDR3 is CASSPWDAATNEKLFF. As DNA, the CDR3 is TGTGCCAGCAGCCCTTGGGACGCAGCAACTAATGAAAAACTGTTTTTT.

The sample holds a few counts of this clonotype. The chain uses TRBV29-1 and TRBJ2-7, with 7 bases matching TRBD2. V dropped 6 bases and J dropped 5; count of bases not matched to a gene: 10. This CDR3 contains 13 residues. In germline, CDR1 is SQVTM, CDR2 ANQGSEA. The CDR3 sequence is CSVAGTTFHEQYF. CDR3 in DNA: TGCAGCGTGGCCGGGACTACTTTCCACGAGCAGTACTTC.

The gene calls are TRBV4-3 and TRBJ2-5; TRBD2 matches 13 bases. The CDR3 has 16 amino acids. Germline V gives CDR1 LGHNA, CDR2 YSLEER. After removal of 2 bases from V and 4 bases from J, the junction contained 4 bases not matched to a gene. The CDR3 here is CASSQTGLAGIETQYF. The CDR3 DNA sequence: TGCGCCAGCAGCCAAACGGGACTAGCGGGAATAGAGACCCAGTACTTC.

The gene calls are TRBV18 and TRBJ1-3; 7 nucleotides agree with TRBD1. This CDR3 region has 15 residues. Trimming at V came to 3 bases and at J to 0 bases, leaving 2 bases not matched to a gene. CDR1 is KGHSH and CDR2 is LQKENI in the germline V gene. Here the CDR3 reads CASSPGTVSGNTIYF. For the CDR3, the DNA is TGTGCCAGCTCACCCGGGACAGTCTCTGGAAACACCATATATTTT.

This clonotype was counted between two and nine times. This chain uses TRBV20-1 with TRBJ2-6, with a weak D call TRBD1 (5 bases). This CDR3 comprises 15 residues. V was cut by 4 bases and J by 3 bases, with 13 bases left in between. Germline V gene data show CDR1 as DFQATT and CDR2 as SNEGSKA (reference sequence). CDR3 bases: TGCAGTGCTAAAGGCCAGGGTTTTGGGGCCAACGTCCTGACTTTC. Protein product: CSAKGQGFGANVLTF.

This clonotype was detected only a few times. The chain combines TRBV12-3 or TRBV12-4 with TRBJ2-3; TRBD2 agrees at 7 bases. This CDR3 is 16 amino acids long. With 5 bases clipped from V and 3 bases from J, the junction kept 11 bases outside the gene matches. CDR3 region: CASSPFFGTTTDTQYF. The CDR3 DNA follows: TGTGCCAGCAGTCCCTTTTTCGGGACTACAACAGATACGCAGTATTTT.

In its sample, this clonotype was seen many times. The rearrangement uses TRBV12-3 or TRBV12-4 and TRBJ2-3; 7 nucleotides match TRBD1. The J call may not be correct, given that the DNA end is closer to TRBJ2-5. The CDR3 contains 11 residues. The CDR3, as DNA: TGTGCCAGCAGTTCAGGGGGGACCCAGTACTTC. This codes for CASSSGGTQYF.

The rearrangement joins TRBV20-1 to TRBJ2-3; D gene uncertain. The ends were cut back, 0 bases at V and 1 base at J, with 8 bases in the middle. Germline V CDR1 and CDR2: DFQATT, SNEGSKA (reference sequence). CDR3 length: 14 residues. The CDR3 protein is CSARDLGGTDTQYF. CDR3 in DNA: TGCAGTGCTAGAGATCTTGGGGGCACAGATACGCAGTATTTT.

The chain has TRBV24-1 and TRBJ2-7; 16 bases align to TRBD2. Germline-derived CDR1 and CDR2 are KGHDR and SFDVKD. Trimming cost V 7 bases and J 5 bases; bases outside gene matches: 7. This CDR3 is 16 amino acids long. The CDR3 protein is CATSQGLAGGPDEQYF. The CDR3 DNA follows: TGTGCCACCAGCCAGGGACTAGCGGGAGGGCCGGACGAGCAGTACTTC.

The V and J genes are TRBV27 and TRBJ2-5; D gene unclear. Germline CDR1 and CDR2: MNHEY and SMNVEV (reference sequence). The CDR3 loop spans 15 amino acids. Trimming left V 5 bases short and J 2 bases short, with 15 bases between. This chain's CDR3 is CASSKLLGGQETQYF. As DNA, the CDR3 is TGTGCCAGCAGTAAGCTACTTGGCGGACAAGAGACCCAGTACTTC.

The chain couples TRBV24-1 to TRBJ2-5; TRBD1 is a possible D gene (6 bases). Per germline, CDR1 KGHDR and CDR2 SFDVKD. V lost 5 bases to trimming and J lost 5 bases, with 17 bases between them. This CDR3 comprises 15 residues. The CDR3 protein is CATSGLPGAGETQYF. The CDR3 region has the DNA TGTGCCACCAGTGGATTGCCAGGGGCCGGGGAGACCCAGTACTTC.

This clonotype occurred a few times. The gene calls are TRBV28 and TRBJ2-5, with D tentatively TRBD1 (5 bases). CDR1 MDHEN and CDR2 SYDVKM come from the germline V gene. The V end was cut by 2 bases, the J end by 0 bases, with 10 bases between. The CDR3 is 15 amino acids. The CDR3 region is CASSLPGLNQETQYF. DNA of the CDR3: TGTGCCAGCAGTTTACCAGGGCTCAACCAAGAGACCCAGTACTTC. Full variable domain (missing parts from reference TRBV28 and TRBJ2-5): DVKVTQSSRYLVKRTGEKVFLECVQDMDHENMFWYRQDPGLGLRLIYFSYDVKMKEKGDIPEGYSVSREKKERFSLILESASTNQTSMYLCASSLPGLNQETQYFGPGTRLLVL.

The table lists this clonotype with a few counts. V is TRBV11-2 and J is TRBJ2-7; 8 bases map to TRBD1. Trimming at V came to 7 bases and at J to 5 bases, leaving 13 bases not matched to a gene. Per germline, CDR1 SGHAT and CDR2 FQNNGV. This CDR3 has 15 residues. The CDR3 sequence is CASTQGAGLLNEQYF. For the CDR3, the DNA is TGTGCCAGCACCCAGGGGGCGGGCTTACTCAACGAGCAGTACTTC.

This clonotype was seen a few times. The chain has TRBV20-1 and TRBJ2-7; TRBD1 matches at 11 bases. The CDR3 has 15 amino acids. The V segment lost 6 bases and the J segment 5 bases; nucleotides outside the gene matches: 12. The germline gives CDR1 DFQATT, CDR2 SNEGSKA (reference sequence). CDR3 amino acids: CSARDRDRGWNEQYF. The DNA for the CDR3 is TGCAGTGCCAGGGACCGGGACAGGGGGTGGAACGAGCAGTACTTC.

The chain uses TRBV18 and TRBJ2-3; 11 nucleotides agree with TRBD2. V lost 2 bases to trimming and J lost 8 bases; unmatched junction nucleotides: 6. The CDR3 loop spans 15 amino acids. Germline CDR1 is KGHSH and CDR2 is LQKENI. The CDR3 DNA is TGTGCCAGCTCACCAACACTAGCGGGAGTGTCTACGCAGTATTTT. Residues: CASSPTLAGVSTQYF.

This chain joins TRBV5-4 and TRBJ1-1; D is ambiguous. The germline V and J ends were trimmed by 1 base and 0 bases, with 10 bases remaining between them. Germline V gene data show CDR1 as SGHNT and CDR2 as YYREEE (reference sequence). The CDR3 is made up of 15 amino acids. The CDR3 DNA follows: TGTGCCAGCAGCTTGTCGGCGGTAATGAACACTGAAGCTTTCTTT. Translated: CASSLSAVMNTEAFF.

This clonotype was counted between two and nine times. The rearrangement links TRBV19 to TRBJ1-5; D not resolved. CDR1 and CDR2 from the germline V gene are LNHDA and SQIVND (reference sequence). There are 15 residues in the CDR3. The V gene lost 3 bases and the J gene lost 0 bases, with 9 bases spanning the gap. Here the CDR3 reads CASSIEPYSNQPQHF. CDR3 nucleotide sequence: TGTGCCAGTAGTATTGAGCCTTATAGCAATCAGCCCCAGCATTTT.